This T cell receptor beta chain was obtained from a study of CD8 T cells in ankylosing spondylitis. Study-level findings and limits: Clones that were linked to disease were CD8+ and were relatively rare in peripheral blood. A motif of under 10 highly homologous TCR beta variants was seen as apparently characteristic of ankylosing spondylitis blood.

Libraries for TCR beta were made by quantitative 5'-RACE with molecular barcodes. TCRdb re-derived calls from the 5' RACE reads in MiXCR, one entry per CDR3 protein. The sample includes a few hundred thousand distinct CDR3 sequences, around 18% of them seen just once. This clonotype was detected a few times. The antigen is undetermined. This TCR was sampled from a male donor with ankylosing spondylitis. Material for sequencing was blood, either unsorted or a sorted T cell fraction (not recorded which).

CDR3 bases: TGTGCCACCAGTGACCCCGACAGAAAAGAGACCCAGTACTTC. Its translation is CATSDPDRKETQYF. The chain couples TRBV24-1 to TRBJ2-5; possibly TRBD1 for D (5 bases). The CDR3 sequence is 14 residues long. Germline CDR1 is KGHDR and CDR2 is SFDVKD. V lost 4 bases and J lost 3, with 11 bases in between.